The source of this T cell receptor (beta chain) is a study of tumor-infiltrating lymphocytes in primary liver carcinoma. As regards this clonotype: The antigen is unknown.

CDR1 and CDR2 (germline): SGHNT, YYREEE (reference sequence). Trimming removed 6 bases from V and 5 bases from J; junction bases left unmatched: 9. There are 14 residues in the CDR3. Whole-study findings and limits: Researchers did not compare CD4+ and CD8+ repertoires, as samples were bulk unsorted.

Blood RNA originated from unsorted whole blood, with germline DNA additionally extracted. Investigators obtained four milliliters of peripheral blood ahead of surgery. Starting from approximately 0.45 ug of total RNA, TCR beta cDNA was produced with a primer in the constant region. Three rounds of nested multiplex PCR with slightly modified ARM-PCR produced TCR beta libraries. TRBV1-TRBV30 forward primers paired with a C-beta reverse primer were used in the first two PCR rounds, which ran roughly 10 cycles each. TCRdb re-called the multiplex PCR reads with MiXCR, one entry per CDR3 protein. Of fewer than 350,000 distinct CDR3 sequences in the sample, about 65% were seen once.

Sequences were obtained from peripheral blood. The receptor comes from a man aged 40-55 years with primary liver carcinoma and hepatitis B virus infection. V usage is TRBV5-4 and J usage is TRBJ2-3, with 7 bases matching TRBD2. The DNA for the CDR3 is TGTGCCAGCAACTTTGGAGGGAGGGTAGATACGCAGTATTTT. Its translation is CASNFGGRVDTQYF.